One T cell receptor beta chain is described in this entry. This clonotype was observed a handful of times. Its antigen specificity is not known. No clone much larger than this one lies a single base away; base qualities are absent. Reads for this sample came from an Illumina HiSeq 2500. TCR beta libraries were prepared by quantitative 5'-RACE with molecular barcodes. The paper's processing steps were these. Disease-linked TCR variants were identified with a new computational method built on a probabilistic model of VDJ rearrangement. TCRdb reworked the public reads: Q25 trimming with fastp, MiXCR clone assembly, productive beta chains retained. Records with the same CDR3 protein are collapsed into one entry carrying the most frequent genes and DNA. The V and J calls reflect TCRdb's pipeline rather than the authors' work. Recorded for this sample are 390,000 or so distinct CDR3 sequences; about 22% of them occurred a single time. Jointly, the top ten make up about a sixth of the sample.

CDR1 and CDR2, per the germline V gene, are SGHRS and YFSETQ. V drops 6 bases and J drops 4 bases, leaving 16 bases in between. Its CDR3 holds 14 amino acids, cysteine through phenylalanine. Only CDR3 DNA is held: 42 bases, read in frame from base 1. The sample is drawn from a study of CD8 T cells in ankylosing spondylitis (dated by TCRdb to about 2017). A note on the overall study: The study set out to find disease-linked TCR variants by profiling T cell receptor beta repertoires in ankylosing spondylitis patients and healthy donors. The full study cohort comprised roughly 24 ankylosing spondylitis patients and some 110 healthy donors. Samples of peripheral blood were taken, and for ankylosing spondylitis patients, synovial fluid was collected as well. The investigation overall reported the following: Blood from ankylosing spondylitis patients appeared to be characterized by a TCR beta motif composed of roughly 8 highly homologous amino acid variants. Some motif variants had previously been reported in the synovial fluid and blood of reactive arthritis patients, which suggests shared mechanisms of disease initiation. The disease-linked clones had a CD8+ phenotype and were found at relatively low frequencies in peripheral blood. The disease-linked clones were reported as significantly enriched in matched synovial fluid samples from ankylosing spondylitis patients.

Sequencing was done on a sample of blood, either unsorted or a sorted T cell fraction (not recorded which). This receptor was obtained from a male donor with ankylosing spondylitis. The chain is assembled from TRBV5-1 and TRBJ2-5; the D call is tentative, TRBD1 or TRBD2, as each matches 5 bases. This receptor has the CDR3 CASKIGRGAETQYF. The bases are TGCGCCAGCAAAATCGGCAGAGGGGCAGAGACCCAGTACTTC.